Each of the 16 T cell receptor beta chains below was sequenced from the same sample in a study of blood T cells in healthy people across ages. The authors ran a second PCR of about 7 to 12 cycles using a sample-barcoded 5' primer and a J-beta primer mix. TCRdb re-called the 5' RACE reads through MiXCR, storing one row per CDR3 protein. The sample shows 1.5 million to 2 million distinct CDR3 sequences, 30% to 40% of them seen only once. The sequenced material came from blood. The source of these receptors is a woman aged 30 to 39 in good health.

V gene TRBV15 combines with J gene TRBJ2-5; D gene ambiguous. CDR1 and CDR2 from the germline V gene are LNHNV and YYDKDF (reference sequence). This CDR3 contains 16 residues. The germline V and J ends were trimmed by 5 bases and 11 bases, with 27 bases remaining between them. The CDR3 here is CATSDTAVSSYNEQYF. CDR3 DNA sequence: TGTGCCACCAGCGATACGGCGGTTAGCTCCTACAATGAGCAGTACTTC.

The V and J genes are TRBV5-1 and TRBJ2-5; 8 bases match TRBD2. The V and J ends lost 4 bases and 11 bases, in that order; junction bases with no gene match: 16. CDR1 and CDR2 (germline): SGHRS, YFSETQ. This CDR3 spans 15 amino acids. This CDR3 is CASSLAGLVLVEQYF. The CDR3 nucleotides read TGCGCCAGCAGCCTGGCGGGACTAGTGCTAGTGGAGCAGTACTTC. The whole variable domain, filled in from reference TRBV5-1 and TRBJ2-5, reads KAGVTQTPRYLIKTRGQQVTLSCSPISGHRSVSWYQQTPGQGLQFLFEYFSETQRNKGNFPGRFSGRQFSNSRSEMNVSTLELGDSALYLCASSLAGLVLVEQYFGPGTRLLVL.

The chain combines TRBV10-3 with TRBJ2-2; a possible D gene is TRBD2 (6 bases). Germline V gene lookup returns CDR1 ENHRY and CDR2 SYGVKD. With 11 bases removed from V and 6 bases from J, the gap between germline ends came to 16 bases. The CDR3 totals 13 residues. The CDR3 loop reads CASSGSLAGELFF. The CDR3 region has the DNA TGTGCCTCGTCCGGGAGCCTCGCCGGGGAGCTGTTTTTT.

This chain uses TRBV3-1 with TRBJ2-4; TRBD2 matches 8 bases. The J call may be incorrect, as the DNA end agrees better with TRBJ2-7. The CDR3 sequence is 15 residues long. The germline V gene has CDR1 LGHDT and CDR2 YNNKEL (reference sequence). DNA of the CDR3: TGTGCCAGCAGCCAAGATTCGGGAGGGCGTAACGAGCAGTACTTC. It is translated as CASSQDSGGRNEQYF.

This clonotype was counted a few times. V gene TRBV7-9 combines with J gene TRBJ2-2, with D unclear. From germline, CDR1 is SEHNR and CDR2 FQNEAQ (reference sequence). V lost 5 bases and J lost 2, with 9 bases in between. The CDR3 is 14 amino acids. CDR3 amino acids: CASSPKTNTGELFF. In nucleotides, the CDR3 is TGTGCCAGCAGCCCGAAGACAAACACCGGGGAGCTGTTTTTT. Using reference TRBV7-9 and TRBJ2-2 for the parts outside the CDR3, the full variable domain is DTGVSQNPRHKITKRGQNVTFRCDPISEHNRLYWYRQTLGQGPEFLTYFQNEAQLEKSRLLSDRFSAERPKGSFSTLEIQRTEQGDSAMYLCASSPKTNTGELFFGEGSRLTVL.

The sample holds a few counts of this clonotype. The chain employs TRBV27 and TRBJ1-2; no firm D call. This CDR3 has 13 residues. Germline CDR1 and CDR2: MNHEY and SMNVEV (reference sequence). Trimming cost V 6 bases and J 1 base, with 9 bases left between them. The CDR3 region has the DNA TGTGCCAGCAGGCCCCTGGGTAACTATGGCTACACCTTC. It is translated as CASRPLGNYGYTF.

This clonotype occurred a few times. The gene calls are TRBV29-1 and TRBJ2-1; possibly TRBD1 or TRBD2 for D (6 bases each). Germline values: CDR1 SQVTM, CDR2 ANQGSEA. This CDR3 is built from 14 residues. The V end lost 4 bases, the J end lost 2 bases, and 12 bases lay between the germline ends. Written as DNA, the CDR3 is TGCAGCGTTGTGGGCCGGGGGCCCTACAATGAGCAGTTCTTC. Its translation is CSVVGRGPYNEQFF.

The rearrangement links TRBV15 to TRBJ2-1, with a weak D call TRBD1 (5 bases). V lost 4 bases to trimming and J lost 2 bases, with 12 bases between them. Germline V CDR1 and CDR2: LNHNV, YYDKDF (reference sequence). The CDR3 has 15 amino acids. This CDR3 is CATSTRQTPYNEQFF. The CDR3 region has the DNA TGTGCCACCAGCACCCGACAGACCCCCTACAATGAGCAGTTCTTC. The full variable domain, rest sourced from reference TRBV15 and TRBJ2-1, is DAMVIQNPRYQVTQFGKPVTLSCSQTLNHNVMYWYQQKSSQAPKLLFHYYDKDFNNEADTPDNFQSRRPNTSFCFLDIRSPGLGDTAMYLCATSTRQTPYNEQFFGPGTRLTVL.

As concerns this clonotype: A read error may produce the germline difference seen at one junction end. The chain recombines TRBV3-1 with TRBJ2-7; 7 bases map to TRBD2. Germline assignment: CDR1 LGHDT and CDR2 YNNKEL (reference sequence). This CDR3 spans 15 amino acids. DNA for the CDR3: TGTGTCAGCAGCCAAAAGCGGGAACCCACCTACGAGCAGTACTTC. Its translation: CVSSQKREPTYEQYF.

This sequence joins TRBV7-7 and TRBJ2-3; D assignment may be TRBD1 or TRBD2 (5 bases each). Germline V lookup: CDR1 SSHAT, CDR2 FNYEAQ (reference sequence). V was trimmed by 3 bases and J by 3 bases, leaving 16 bases between them. The CDR3 length is 16 residues. The CDR3 region has the DNA TGTGCCAGCAGCTTGGCTGAGGGGCTCCTGACAGATACGCAGTATTTT. Amino acids: CASSLAEGLLTDTQYF.

This clonotype appeared a few times. The CDR3 DNA follows: TGCAGTGCCAAGAGGGGGGACCACCAAGAGACCCAGTACTTC. Its translation is CSAKRGDHQETQYF. J is TRBJ2-5 and V is TRBV20-1; the D gene could be TRBD1 or TRBD2 (6 bases each). The CDR3 has 14 residues. V lost 6 bases, J lost 0 bases, and 14 bases lay in between. Germline V CDR1 and CDR2: DFQATT, SNEGSKA (reference sequence).

This clonotype has more than one count but fewer than ten. The junction does not match germline at one end; this may be a read error. The chain links TRBV20-1 to TRBJ1-5, with D perhaps matching TRBD1 (5 bases). The CDR3 covers 13 residues. The germline gives CDR1 DFQATT, CDR2 SNEGSKA (reference sequence). The CDR3 reads CSARERGYSSQHF. The CDR3 DNA sequence: TGCAGTGCCAGAGAGAGGGGATACTCATCCCAGCATTTT.

The rearrangement uses TRBV29-1 and TRBJ2-5; possibly TRBD1 for D (5 bases). The end of the DNA aligns better with TRBJ2-4, so the J call may be wrong. Germline-derived CDR1 and CDR2 are SQVTM and ANQGSEA. The CDR3 is 12 amino acids. The CDR3 bases are TGCAGCGTTTATGACAGCTCAAACATTCAGTACTTC. It is translated as CSVYDSSNIQYF.

A note on this clonotype: One junction end does not reproduce the germline sequence, and a read error may be involved. The chain combines TRBV7-2 with TRBJ1-2; TRBD1 might be the D (6 bases). Per the germline V gene, CDR1 is SGHTA and CDR2 is FQGNSA. This CDR3 has 15 residues. The CDR3 DNA is TGTGCCGGCAGCCCCTGGGGGGGGCCTAACTATGGCTACACCTTC. Protein: CAGSPWGGPNYGYTF.

This chain links TRBV20-1 with TRBJ1-5, with TRBD1 identical over 7 bases. Germline V gives CDR1 DFQATT, CDR2 SNEGSKA (reference sequence). With V trimmed by 5 bases and J by 6 bases, 10 bases remained unmatched. This CDR3 is 14 amino acids long. CDR3 in DNA: TGCAGTGCTGCCCACAGGGGAGGAGGTCAGCCCCAGCATTTT. Translated: CSAAHRGGGQPQHF.

On this clonotype itself: At one end, the junction sequence differs from germline, possibly due to a read error. V gene TRBV12-3 or TRBV12-4 combines with J gene TRBJ2-5; D is perhaps TRBD1 or TRBD2 (6 bases each). The closer fit of TRBJ2-7 to the DNA end suggests the J call may be wrong. The CDR3 contains 14 residues. The CDR3, as DNA: TGTACCAGCAGTTTAGGAGGGGGGTCTGGCGAGCAGTACTTC. Protein: CTSSLGGGSGEQYF.